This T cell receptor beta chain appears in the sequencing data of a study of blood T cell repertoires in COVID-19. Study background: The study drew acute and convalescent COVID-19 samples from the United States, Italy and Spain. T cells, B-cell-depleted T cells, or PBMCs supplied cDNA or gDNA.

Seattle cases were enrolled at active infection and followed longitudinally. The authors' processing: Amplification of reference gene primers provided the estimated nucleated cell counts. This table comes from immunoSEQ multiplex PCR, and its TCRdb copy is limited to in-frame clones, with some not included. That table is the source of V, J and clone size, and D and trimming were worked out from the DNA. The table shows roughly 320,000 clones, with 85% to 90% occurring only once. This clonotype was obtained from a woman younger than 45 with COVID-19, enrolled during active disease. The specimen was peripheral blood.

CDR3 nucleotides: TGTGCCAGCAGTTTATCCGACAGGATATCATATGGCTACACCTTC. Translated: CASSLSDRISYGYTF. The V gene is TRBV28, the J gene TRBJ1-2, with D perhaps TRBD1 (6 bases). There are 15 residues in the CDR3. Between the trimmed V and J ends, which lost 1 base and 5 bases, there was a span of 14 bases. CDR1 and CDR2 from the germline V gene are MDHEN and SYDVKM.